The rows below give T cell receptor beta chains drawn from one sample of a study of naive and memory T cell subsets. TCRdb reprocessed the UMI-ligation and nested PCR reads with MiXCR, giving one entry per CDR3 protein. The sample lists about 150,000 distinct CDR3 sequences; approximately 22% were seen once. The sequenced sample was naive CD4+ T cells from blood. These TCRs come from a human donor in good health. CDR3s include the opening cysteine and the closing phenylalanine or tryptophan. A D gene is named only where the DNA matches it firmly. For some rows the clone size is stated as once, few or many, or as a class when expanded; others skip it.

j_call clone_size d_call v_call cdr3_nt cdr3_aa
TRBJ1-1 - - TRBV5-4 TGTGCCAGCAGTCAATTACAGGGAATGAACACTGAAGCTTTCTTT CASSQLQGMNTEAFF
TRBJ2-3 few - TRBV27 TGTGCCAGCAGTTTGGGTAGAGATACGCAGTATTTT CASSLGRDTQYF
TRBJ2-3 - TRBD2 TRBV30 TGTGCCTGGAGTGTAAAGGGACTAGCGGCTAGCACAGATACGCAGTATTTT CAWSVKGLAASTDTQYF
TRBJ1-1 - - TRBV29-1 TGCAGCGTTGTGGGACAAGTGTTGACTGAAGCTTTCTTT CSVVGQVLTEAFF
TRBJ1-1 - - TRBV28 TGTGCCAGCAGTCTCCCCCTCGGGAACGCTTTCTTT CASSLPLGNAFF
TRBJ2-7 few - TRBV6-5 TGTGCCAGCAGATCCATCTACGAGCAGTACTTC CASRSIYEQYF
TRBJ2-1 - - TRBV20-1 TGCAGTGCTAGAGTTGGGGGCAGGGCGAAGAATGAGCAGTTCTTC CSARVGGRAKNEQFF
TRBJ2-3 few - TRBV5-1 TGCGCCAGCAGGATGAACATCCAGAGACCCAACACAGATACGCAGTATTTT CASRMNIQRPNTDTQYF
TRBJ2-7 few TRBD2 TRBV25-1 TGTGCCAGCAGTGAATATAAGAGCGGGAGGGCCTACGAGCAGTACTTC CASSEYKSGRAYEQYF
TRBJ2-5 few - TRBV18 TGTGCCAGCTCACCAAACGGGGGCGTAGAGACCCAGTACTTC CASSPNGGVETQYF
TRBJ2-2 - - TRBV19 TGTGCCAGTAGTATCACGAGGGAAAAGACCGGGGAGCTGTTTTTT CASSITREKTGELFF
TRBJ2-1 - TRBD2 TRBV5-1 TGCGCCAGCAGCTTGCCGGGAGGGGTCGATGAGCAGTTCTTC CASSLPGGVDEQFF
TRBJ1-1 - - TRBV5-1 TGCGCCAGCAGACAACAGGAAATGAACACTGAAGCTTTCTTT CASRQQEMNTEAFF
TRBJ2-5 few TRBD2 TRBV20-1 TGCAGTGCTAGTCCCCTAGCGGGACAAGAGACCCAGTACTTC CSASPLAGQETQYF
TRBJ2-7 many - TRBV29-1 TGCAGTGTCCTAGAAGGGACCTACGAGCAGTACTTC CSVLEGTYEQYF
TRBJ1-2 - - TRBV27 TGTGCCAGCAGAAAACAGGGCCCAGCTAACTATGGCTACACCTTC CASRKQGPANYGYTF
TRBJ2-3 - - TRBV19 TGTGCCAGTAGTATTACGGGGACCACAGATACGCAGTATTTT CASSITGTTDTQYF
TRBJ2-5 few TRBD2 TRBV29-1 TGCAGCGTCGGGACTATCCTCCAAGAGACCCAGTACTTC CSVGTILQETQYF
TRBJ1-2 - - TRBV12-3/TRBV12-4 TGTGCCAGCTTATCAAACTATGGCTACACCTTC CASLSNYGYTF
TRBJ2-3 many - TRBV6-6 TGTGCCAGCAGTTCCCCGGGCCTGGCAGATACGCAGTATTTT CASSSPGLADTQYF
TRBJ2-5 - TRBD2 TRBV7-9 TGTGCCAGCAGTCCTCTAGCGGGAGGCCAAGAGACCCAGTACTTC CASSPLAGGQETQYF
TRBJ2-7 - - TRBV12-3/TRBV12-4 TGTGCCAGCAGTTTTGCTCGGGACTACGAGCAGTACTTC CASSFARDYEQYF
TRBJ1-3 few - TRBV15 TGTGCCACCAGCAGGGCAGCGGGAAACACCATATATTTT CATSRAAGNTIYF
TRBJ2-2 many - TRBV18 TGTGCCAGCTCACCACTGCCCGGGACTCTCAACACCGGGGAGCTGTTTTTT CASSPLPGTLNTGELFF
TRBJ2-2 - TRBD1 TRBV19 TGTGCCAGTAGCCCGGGACAGCTCTACACCGGGGAGCTGTTTTTT CASSPGQLYTGELFF
TRBJ1-5 many - TRBV6-1 TGTGCCAGCAAGATGGTTTGGGGTACCAGCAATCAGCCCCAGCATTTT CASKMVWGTSNQPQHF
TRBJ2-1 - - TRBV7-9 TGTGCCAGCAGCTTAGTTGGGGGGTACAATGAGCAGTTCTTC CASSLVGGYNEQFF
TRBJ2-1 - TRBD2 TRBV5-1 TGCGCCAGCAGCTTGGACGGAGCGGGAGGGGGGAATGAGCAGTTCTTC CASSLDGAGGGNEQFF
TRBJ2-1 - - TRBV27 TGTGCCAGCAGGCCGTGGGAGATGGGGTCCTACAATGAGCAGTTCTTC CASRPWEMGSYNEQFF
TRBJ2-3 many - TRBV7-7 TGTGCTAGCAGCTTAGGGCGGCGAGCCACAGATACGCAGTATTTT CASSLGRRATDTQYF
TRBJ2-1 - - TRBV12-3/TRBV12-4 TGTGCCAGCAGTTTAAGGGTAGCCTACTTACGCAATGAGCAGTTCTTC CASSLRVAYLRNEQFF
TRBJ1-1 - - TRBV6-6 TGTGCCAGCAGAGACGGACGGAAGAACACTGAAGCTTTCTTT CASRDGRKNTEAFF
TRBJ1-1 - - TRBV7-9 TGTGCCAGCAGCCCGATGGGGCAGGAACAGAACACTGAAGCTTTCTTT CASSPMGQEQNTEAFF
TRBJ1-1 - - TRBV20-1 TGCAGTGCTAGAGATGGGGGGCGCGTCACTGAAGCTTTCTTT CSARDGGRVTEAFF
TRBJ2-3 - - TRBV21-1 TGTGCCAGCAGCTCCCCCGGTCGCGCAGATACGCAGTATTTT CASSSPGRADTQYF
TRBJ2-5 few TRBD1 TRBV29-1 TGCAGCGTTCCAACAGGGGGCTGGGAGACCCAGTACTTC CSVPTGGWETQYF
TRBJ2-1 many - TRBV11-3 TGTGCCAGCAGCTTGATGAAGGCGTTGGCTGAGCAGTTCTTC CASSLMKALAEQFF
TRBJ1-1 - - TRBV15 TGTGCCACCAGCAGAGGGGTCGAGAACACTGAAGCTTTCTTT CATSRGVENTEAFF
TRBJ2-5 - TRBD2 TRBV19 TGTGCCAGTAGTATTCCTGGGCTAGCGGGGCTTCAAGAGACCCAGTACTTC CASSIPGLAGLQETQYF
TRBJ2-1 - TRBD2 TRBV19 TGTGCCAGTAGTCCCGGACTAGGTGACATCGTTTACAATGAGCAGTTCTTC CASSPGLGDIVYNEQFF
TRBJ1-5 - - TRBV20-1 TGCAGTGCTAGACCGGGGGTTGCTAGCAATCAGCCCCAGCATTTT CSARPGVASNQPQHF
TRBJ2-7 many - TRBV7-9 TGTGCCAGCAGCTTAAGGTCCCAGCCACAATACGAGCAGTACTTC CASSLRSQPQYEQYF
TRBJ2-3 many TRBD2 TRBV20-1 TGCAGTGCTAGCGGTAGCGGGAGTGGCGCAGATACGCAGTATTTT CSASGSGSGADTQYF
TRBJ1-2 - - TRBV20-1 TGCAGTGCTCCTTGGACAGATAACTATGGCTACACCTTC CSAPWTDNYGYTF
TRBJ2-1 few - TRBV20-1 TGCAGTGCTAGGGCTAACAATGAGCAGTTCTTC CSARANNEQFF
TRBJ2-3 few - TRBV29-1 TGCAGCGTTAGAGCCGACAGTCATACGCAGTATTTT CSVRADSHTQYF
TRBJ2-3 - - TRBV24-1 TGTGCCACCAGTGATTTGGGGCGGGACAGTATCACAGATACGCAGTATTTT CATSDLGRDSITDTQYF
TRBJ1-1 - TRBD1 TRBV14 TGTGCCAGCAGCCAAGCGCCATTTTCGGGCAGGGGGCGGTTCACTGAAGCTTTCTTT CASSQAPFSGRGRFTEAFF
TRBJ1-4 - - TRBV2 TGTGCCAGCAGGGGAGTGACGATCGCAGACTCAACTAATGAAAAACTGTTTTTT CASRGVTIADSTNEKLFF
TRBJ2-1 few - TRBV29-1 TGCAGCCCGGATGCTGGAGGACTGTTCTACAATGAGCAGTTCTTC CSPDAGGLFYNEQFF
TRBJ2-6 - - TRBV28 TGTGCCGGCAGCGGCCAGGGGCTGAGCTCTGGGGCCAACGTCCTGACTTTC CAGSGQGLSSGANVLTF
TRBJ1-1 few TRBD1 TRBV20-1 TGCAGTGCTGAAGGACAGGGACAGAACACTGAAGCTTTCTTT CSAEGQGQNTEAFF
TRBJ2-1 few - TRBV12-3/TRBV12-4 TGTGCCAGCAGTTTACAGGCGAGCTCCTACAATGAGCAGTTCTTC CASSLQASSYNEQFF
TRBJ2-5 few - TRBV12-3/TRBV12-4 TGTGCCAGCAGTTTTAGGGCACGGCAAGAGACCCAGTACTTC CASSFRARQETQYF
TRBJ2-3 - - TRBV2 TGTGCCAGCACTGAGCTAAGCACAGATACGCAGTATTTT CASTELSTDTQYF
TRBJ2-1 - - TRBV28 TGTGCCAGCAGTTTATCGTCTGCGGGACGGGATGAGCAGTTCTTC CASSLSSAGRDEQFF
TRBJ2-7 - - TRBV27 TGTGCCAGCAGTTTGCAACCGGGACATACCTACGAGCAGTACTTC CASSLQPGHTYEQYF
TRBJ2-7 - - TRBV29-1 TGCAGCGTTTTGAGGGGCTACGAGCAGTACTTC CSVLRGYEQYF
TRBJ2-5 - TRBD2 TRBV29-1 TGCAGCGTTTTGGCGGGAGCTAGCCAAGAGACCCAGTACTTC CSVLAGASQETQYF